Listed here is a single T cell receptor (beta chain). The antigen this receptor binds is unknown. The sample holds no much larger clone one base away, and base qualities are not on file. In the germline V gene, CDR1 corresponds to SQVTM and CDR2 to ANQGSEA. Counted from cysteine to phenylalanine, this CDR3 has 14 amino acids. Only CDR3 DNA remains: 42 bases, in frame from the first base. V and J are trimmed by 1 base and 5 bases, and the gene matches miss 6 bases of the junction. The source of the sample is a study of T cell changes during pregnancy in multiple sclerosis (dated by TCRdb to 2018 to 2020). With regard to the full study: Changes in the T cell repertoire over the course of pregnancy were examined in this study in women with multiple sclerosis.

Libraries were constructed by the immunoSEQ multiplex PCR assay. The table comes from immuneACCESS by way of TCRdb, which keeps in-frame sequences with V and J called. Part of the clones is missing from these tables; in studies checked, under half for an unresolved V gene and the rest for unknown reasons. Counted in this sample were about 40,000 clones; 90% to 95% of them appeared once. About 1.7% of the sample goes to the ten largest clones. This sequence originates from a female donor with multiple sclerosis, enrolled in a pregnancy study. The sample was peripheral blood, taken in the third trimester of pregnancy. The receptor chain draws on TRBV29-1 and TRBJ2-3; TRBD1 matches 7 bases in the middle. The CDR3 is CSVEGDRDLDTQYF. The sequence in DNA is TGCAGCGTTGAAGGTGACAGGGATTTAGATACGCAGTATTTT.